The TCR beta chain under discussion was sequenced for a study of graft-versus-host responses after intestinal transplantation (dated by TCRdb to about 2021). With regard to the full study: Multivisceral, liver-intestinal, or isolated intestinal transplants were received by the recipients. A peak of at least 4% donor T cells among recipient peripheral blood mononuclear cells was the definition used for donor T cell macrochimerism. Graft-versus-host and host-versus-graft alloreactive T cell clones were tracked in the graft, circulation and bone marrow after intestinal transplantation using bulk TCR-beta CDR3 sequencing. Alloreactive clones were identified by sequencing pre-transplant mixed lymphocyte reaction products and comparing these products with unstimulated pre-transplant donor and recipient T cells. Anti-thymocyte globulin induction was given to all recipients, followed by maintenance tacrolimus and steroids for approximately 3 years. The cohort enrolled 24 intestinal transplant recipients including one retransplant, and a few patients lacking pretransplant specimens were excluded. Samples from three later patients were sequenced in-house on an Illumina MiSeq with MiXCR processing rather than by the commercial service.

As regards this clone: Its specific antigen is unknown. Relative to the germline gene, one junction end is altered; a read error may explain this.

In the first month after transplant, blood samples were collected up to 4 times, and after that at least monthly when available. CDR1 and CDR2 (SSHAT, FNYEAQ) derive from the germline V gene (reference sequence). Reading from cysteine to phenylalanine, the CDR3 counts 16 amino acids. Only the CDR3 DNA is retained, 48 bases long and in frame from the first base. The full study reports these points: Conclusions were limited by the relatively low number and heterogeneity of intestinal transplant patients. In patients with donor T cell macrochimerism, the allografts had high GvH to HvG T cell clonal ratios. Early after transplant, peak levels of circulating GvH clones were associated with declines in HvG clones. GvH clones were found in recipient bone marrow, and some of the GvH clones appeared earlier in ileal mucosa or blood, which is consistent with an intestinal mucosal origin.

Library creation used the immunoSEQ multiplex PCR assay. For most patients, genomic DNA was subjected to high-throughput TCR-beta CDR3 sequencing by Adaptive Biotechnologies. The authors' analysis ran thus. Adaptive's ImmunoSEQ software was the source of the TCR sequencing data for 15 to 20 patients, while a few other patients were processed with MiXCR and VDJtools. Because the origin of CDR3 nucleotide sequences shared between donor and recipient could not be assigned, those sequences were removed. To be classed as alloreactive, a clone needed at least 2-fold expansion over unstimulated cells and a minimum CFSE-low frequency of 0.002% (template counts) or 0.001% (read counts). Clones were considered mappable if detected in sequenced pre-transplant spleen, lymph node, or MLR CFSE-low populations of the donor or recipient. Cumulative frequency of alloreactive clones was calculated as a percentage of all sequences weighted by copy number. Imported from immuneACCESS, the table was reduced by TCRdb to in-frame sequences with V and J called. These copies leave out some clones; in studies compared against another copy, an unresolved V gene accounts for under half, and the cause of the remainder is not known. That table supplies the V and J calls and clone size; D and trimming were determined from the DNA. The sample table contains under 15,000 clones; only one count was recorded for about 83% of them. The ten top clones hold roughly 50% of the sample.

This material consisted of PBMCs, taken around 130 days after transplant. The rearrangement combines TRBV7-7 with TRBJ2-7; 10 middle bases align to TRBD2. The source is a human patient who received an intestinal transplant, so some T cells may come from the graft donor. The CDR3 region reads CASSPTSGTSVNEQYF. Here is the DNA: TGTGCTAGCAGCCCTACCTCCGGGACTAGCGTCAACGAGCAGTACTTC. This CDR3, with the reference TRBV7-7 and TRBJ2-7 proteins standing in past its ends, gives the full variable domain GAGVSQSPRYKVTKRGQDVTLRCDPISSHATLYWYQQALGQGPEFLTYFNYEAQPDKSGLPSDRFSAERPEGSISTLTIQRTEQRDSAMYRCASSPTSGTSVNEQYFGPGTRLTVT.